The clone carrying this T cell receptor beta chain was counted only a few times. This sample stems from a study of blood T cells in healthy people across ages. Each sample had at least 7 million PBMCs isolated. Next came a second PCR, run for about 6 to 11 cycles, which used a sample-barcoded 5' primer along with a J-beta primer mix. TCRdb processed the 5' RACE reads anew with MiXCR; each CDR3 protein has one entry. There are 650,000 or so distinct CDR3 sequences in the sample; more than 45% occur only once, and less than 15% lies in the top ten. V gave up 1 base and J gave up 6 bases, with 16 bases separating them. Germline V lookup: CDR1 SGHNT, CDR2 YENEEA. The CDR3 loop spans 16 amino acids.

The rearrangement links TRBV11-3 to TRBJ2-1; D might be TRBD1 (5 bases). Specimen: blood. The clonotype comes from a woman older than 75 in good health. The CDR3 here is CASSLGDRPYTNEQFF. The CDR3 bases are TGTGCCAGCAGCTTAGGAGACAGACCTTACACCAATGAGCAGTTCTTC.